The 10 T cell receptor beta chains in this list originate from one sample, sequenced in a study of blood T cell repertoires in COVID-19. Some clones are missing from TCRdb's copy, which holds only in-frame ones; the method was immunoSEQ multiplex PCR. The table records about 77,000 clones, roughly 90% of them present only once. Material for sequencing was peripheral blood. These receptors were collected from a woman aged 80 or over with active or convalescent COVID-19.

The J gene is TRBJ1-2, the V gene TRBV5-6, with 11 bases lining up with TRBD1. CDR1 and CDR2 from the germline V gene are SGHDT and YYEEEE. The CDR3 is 16 residues long. J gave up 4 bases and V 4 bases, and 9 bases lay outside the gene matches. The CDR3 loop reads CASSSSGTGGRYGYTF. DNA of the CDR3: TGTGCCAGCAGCAGTTCCGGGACAGGGGGACGCTATGGCTACACCTTC.

Note on this clone: One end of the junction does not line up with germline, which may come from a read error. V and J are TRBV7-8 and TRBJ2-5; TRBD2 is a possible D gene (5 bases). This CDR3 contains 11 residues. From germline, CDR1 is SGHVS and CDR2 FQNEAQ. CDR3 region: CASSYEGPTHF. CDR3 DNA: TGTGCCAGCAGCTATGAGGGTCCGACCCACTTC.

This clone was found once. DNA of the CDR3: TGTGCCAGTACCCCGGACAGGGTCTATGGCTACACCTTC. It specifies CASTPDRVYGYTF. The genes are TRBV19 and TRBJ1-2, with 8 bases matching TRBD1. V lost 7 bases, J lost 4 bases, and 5 bases stayed unmatched. The CDR3 has 13 residues. CDR1 LNHDA and CDR2 SQIVND come from the germline V gene (reference sequence).

The chain has TRBV6-5 and TRBJ1-1; possibly TRBD1 for D (5 bases). Trimming took off 4 bases at V and 0 bases at J, with 9 bases between the two ends. The CDR3 is 14 amino acids. Germline CDR1 is MNHEY and CDR2 is SVGAGI. The CDR3 region has the DNA TGTGCCAGCAGTTCGGGACTCCTGAACACTGAAGCTTTCTTT. This translates into CASSSGLLNTEAFF.

A single count supports this clone. J is TRBJ1-6 and V is TRBV28, with TRBD1 identical over 10 bases. CDR3 length: 17 amino acids. V shed 6 bases, J shed 2 bases, and the junction held 7 bases outside the gene matches. Looked up from germline, CDR1 is MDHEN and CDR2 is SYDVKM. CDR3 sequence: CASSGPGQGTYNSPLHF. The CDR3, as DNA: TGTGCCAGCAGCGGGCCGGGACAGGGGACCTATAATTCACCCCTCCACTTT.

V gene TRBV27 combines with J gene TRBJ1-6; 9 nucleotides agree with TRBD1. V gave up 5 bases and J gave up 7 bases; unmatched junction bases: 9. CDR3 length: 16 residues. Germline CDR1 and CDR2: MNHEY and SMNVEV (reference sequence). The CDR3 spells CASSITGGANNSPLHF. In DNA form, the CDR3 reads TGTGCCAGCAGTATCACAGGGGGCGCAAACAATTCACCCCTCCACTTT.

The chain is built from TRBV12-5 and TRBJ2-2, with no clear D. V lost 3 bases, J lost 5 bases, and 4 bases lay in between. CDR3 length equals 12 residues. Per germline, CDR1 LGHNT and CDR2 FRNRAP. The CDR3 protein is CASGLRTGELFF. The CDR3 nucleotides are TGTGCTAGTGGTTTACGGACCGGGGAGCTGTTTTTT. Together with reference TRBV12-5 and TRBJ2-2, the CDR3 gives the full variable domain: DARVTQTPRHKVTEMGQEVTMRCQPILGHNTVFWYRQTMMQGLELLAYFRNRAPLDDSGMPKDRFSAEMPDATLATLKIQPSEPRDSAVYFCASGLRTGELFFGEGSRLTVL.

The chain has TRBV6-5 and TRBJ2-7; 8 nucleotides line up with TRBD1. CDR1 MNHEY and CDR2 SVGAGI come from the germline V gene. This CDR3 has 15 residues. The trim removed 6 bases at V and 0 bases at J, leaving 7 bases unmatched. The CDR3 bases are TGTGCCAGCAGGGGCTGGGACAGGTACTCCTACGAGCAGTACTTC. Protein product: CASRGWDRYSYEQYF.

The CDR3: CASSLESGTGFVEAFF. CDR3 DNA: TGTGCCAGCAGCTTGGAATCCGGGACAGGGTTTGTAGAAGCTTTCTTT. The chain carries TRBV5-8 and TRBJ1-1, with 9 positions matching TRBD1. The CDR3 runs 16 residues. Germline V CDR1 and CDR2: SGHTS, YDEGEE. Trimming took 0 bases from V and 8 from J; bases not matched to a gene: 11.

As DNA, the CDR3 is TGTGCCAGCAGCCTCCCCGGCACTGAAGCTTTCTTT. It yields the protein CASSLPGTEAFF. The chain recombines TRBV5-4 with TRBJ1-1, with no clear D. The length of the CDR3 is 12 residues. Trimming removed 4 bases at V and 4 bases at J, with 8 bases between. CDR1 and CDR2 (germline): SGHNT, YYREEE (reference sequence).